The entry that follows covers one T cell receptor (beta chain) sequence. Reverse transcription of roughly 0.5 to 1 ug RNA used random hexamers. TCRdb re-derived calls from the immunoSEQ multiplex PCR reads in MiXCR, one entry per CDR3 protein. The sample has 400,000 or so distinct CDR3 sequences; 75% to 90% are singletons. CDR1 and CDR2 (germline): SGHVS, FNYEAQ. Trimming took 4 bases from V and 4 from J; bases not matched to a gene: 7. The CDR3 totals 15 residues. These data come from a study of CD8 T cells in Susac syndrome. This TCR came from a human donor with multiple sclerosis. The chain joins TRBV7-6 to TRBJ2-7; 10 nucleotides line up with TRBD1. The sample was CD8+ T cells from PBMCs. The CDR3 nucleotides are TGTGCCAGCAGCTCACGACAGGGGGCTAAATACGAGCAGTACTTC. Residues: CASSSRQGAKYEQYF.